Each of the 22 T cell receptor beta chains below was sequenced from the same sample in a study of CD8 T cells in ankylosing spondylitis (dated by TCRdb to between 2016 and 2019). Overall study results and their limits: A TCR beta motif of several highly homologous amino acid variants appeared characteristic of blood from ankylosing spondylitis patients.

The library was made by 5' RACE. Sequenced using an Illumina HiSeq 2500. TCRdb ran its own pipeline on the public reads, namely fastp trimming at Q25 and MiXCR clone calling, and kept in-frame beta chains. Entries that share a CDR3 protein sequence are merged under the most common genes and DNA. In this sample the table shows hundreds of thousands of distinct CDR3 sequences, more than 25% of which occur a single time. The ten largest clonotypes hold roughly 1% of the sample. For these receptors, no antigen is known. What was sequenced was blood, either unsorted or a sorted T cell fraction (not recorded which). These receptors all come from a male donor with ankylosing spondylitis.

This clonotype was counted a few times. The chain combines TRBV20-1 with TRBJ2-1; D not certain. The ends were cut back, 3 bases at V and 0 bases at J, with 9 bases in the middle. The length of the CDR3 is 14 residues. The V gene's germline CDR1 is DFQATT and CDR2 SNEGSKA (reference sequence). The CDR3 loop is CSASPPSSYNEQFF. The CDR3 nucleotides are TGCAGTGCTAGTCCTCCTAGCTCCTACAATGAGCAGTTCTTC.

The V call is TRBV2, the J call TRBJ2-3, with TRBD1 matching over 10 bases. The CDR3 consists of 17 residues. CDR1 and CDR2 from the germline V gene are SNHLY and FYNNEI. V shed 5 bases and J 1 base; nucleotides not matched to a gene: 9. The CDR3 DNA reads TGTGCCAGCAGTTCTTACCTTGGGACAGGGGGCACAGATACGCAGTATTTT. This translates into CASSSYLGTGGTDTQYF. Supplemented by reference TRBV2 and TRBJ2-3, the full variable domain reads EPEVTQTPSHQVTQMGQEVILRCVPISNHLYFYWYRQILGQKVEFLVSFYNNEISEKSEIFDDQFSVERPDGSNFTLKIRSTKLEDSAMYFCASSSYLGTGGTDTQYFGPGTRLTVL.

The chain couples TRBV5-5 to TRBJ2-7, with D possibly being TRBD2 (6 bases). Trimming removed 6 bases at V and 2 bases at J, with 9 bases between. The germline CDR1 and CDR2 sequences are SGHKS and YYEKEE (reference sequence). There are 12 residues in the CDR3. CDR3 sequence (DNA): TGTGCCAGCATAGCGGCGCCCTACGAGCAGTACTTC. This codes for CASIAAPYEQYF.

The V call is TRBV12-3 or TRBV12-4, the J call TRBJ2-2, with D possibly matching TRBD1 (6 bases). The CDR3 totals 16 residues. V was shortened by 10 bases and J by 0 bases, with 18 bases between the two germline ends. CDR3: CATSTHPGANTGELFF. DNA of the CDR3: TGTGCCACCTCGACCCACCCAGGGGCGAACACCGGGGAGCTGTTTTTT.

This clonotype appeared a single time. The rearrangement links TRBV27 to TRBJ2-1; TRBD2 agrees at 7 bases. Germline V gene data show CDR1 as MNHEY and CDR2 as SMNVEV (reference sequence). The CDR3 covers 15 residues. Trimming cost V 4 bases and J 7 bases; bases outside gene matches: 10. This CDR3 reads CASSSLREAGNEQFF. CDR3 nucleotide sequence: TGTGCCAGCAGTTCCCTTCGGGAGGCAGGGAATGAGCAGTTCTTC.

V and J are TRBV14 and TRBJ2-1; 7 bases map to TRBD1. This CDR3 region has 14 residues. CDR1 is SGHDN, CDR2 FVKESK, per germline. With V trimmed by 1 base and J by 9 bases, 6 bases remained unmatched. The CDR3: CASSQGRGTGEQFF. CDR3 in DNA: TGTGCCAGCAGCCAAGGCAGGGGGACGGGTGAGCAGTTCTTC.

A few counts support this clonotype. In DNA, the CDR3 is TGCAGCGTTGAGTCGGGACAGGTCAGCTCCTACAATGAGCAGTTCTTC. The encoded protein is CSVESGQVSSYNEQFF. V usage is TRBV29-1 and J usage is TRBJ2-1; TRBD1 aligns across 8 bases. The CDR3 length is 16 residues. J was trimmed by 0 bases and V by 3 bases; bases with no gene match: 7. CDR1 SQVTM and CDR2 ANQGSEA come from the germline V gene.

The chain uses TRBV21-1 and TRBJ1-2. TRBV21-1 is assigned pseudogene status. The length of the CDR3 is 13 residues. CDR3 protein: CASSTESSPGYTF. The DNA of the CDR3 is TGTGCCAGCAGCACAGAAAGTAGTCCGGGCTACACCTTC.

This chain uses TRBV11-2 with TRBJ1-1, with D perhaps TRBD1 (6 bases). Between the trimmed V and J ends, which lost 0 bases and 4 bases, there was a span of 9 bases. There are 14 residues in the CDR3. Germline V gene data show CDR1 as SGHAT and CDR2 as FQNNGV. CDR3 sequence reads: CASSLDWGATEAFF. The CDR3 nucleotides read TGTGCCAGCAGCTTAGATTGGGGGGCCACTGAAGCTTTCTTT.

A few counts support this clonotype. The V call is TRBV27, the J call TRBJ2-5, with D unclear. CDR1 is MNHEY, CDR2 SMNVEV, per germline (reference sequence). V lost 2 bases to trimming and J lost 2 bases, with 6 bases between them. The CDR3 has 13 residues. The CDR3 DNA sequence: TGTGCCAGCAGTTTAACCTATCAAGAGACCCAGTACTTC. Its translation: CASSLTYQETQYF.

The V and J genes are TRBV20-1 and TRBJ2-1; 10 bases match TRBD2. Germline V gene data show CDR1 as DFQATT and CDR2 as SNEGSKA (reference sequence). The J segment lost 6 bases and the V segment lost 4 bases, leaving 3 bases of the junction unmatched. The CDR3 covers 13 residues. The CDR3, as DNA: TGCAGTGCTACCAGGACTAGCGGCAATGAGCAGTTCTTC. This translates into CSATRTSGNEQFF.

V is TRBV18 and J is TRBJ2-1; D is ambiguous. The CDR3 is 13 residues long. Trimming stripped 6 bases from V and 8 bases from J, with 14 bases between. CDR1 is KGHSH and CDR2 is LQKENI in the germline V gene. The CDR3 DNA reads TGTGCCAGCTCTGACGAGGCAGACGATGAGCAGTTCTTC. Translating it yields CASSDEADDEQFF.

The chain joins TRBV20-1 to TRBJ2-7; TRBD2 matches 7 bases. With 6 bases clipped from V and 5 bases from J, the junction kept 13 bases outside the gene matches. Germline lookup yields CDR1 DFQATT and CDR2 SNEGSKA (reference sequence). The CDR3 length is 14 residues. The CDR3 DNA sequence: TGCAGTGCCCAGCACGGGGGAGGGCCCCACGAGCAGTACTTC. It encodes CSAQHGGGPHEQYF.

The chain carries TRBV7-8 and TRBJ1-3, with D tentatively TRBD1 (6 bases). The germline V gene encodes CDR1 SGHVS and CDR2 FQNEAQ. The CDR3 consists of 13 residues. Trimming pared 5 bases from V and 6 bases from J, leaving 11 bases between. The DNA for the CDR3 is TGTGCCAGCAGCCTGAACAGGGAAAACACCATATATTTT. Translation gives CASSLNRENTIYF.

The CDR3: CASRQTSTDTQYF. The CDR3 DNA follows: TGTGCCAGCAGACAAACCTCAACAGATACGCAGTATTTT. The J gene is TRBJ2-3, the V gene TRBV12-3 or TRBV12-4; D gene ambiguous. Trimming took off 6 bases at V and 3 bases at J, with 10 bases between the two ends. CDR3 length: 13 amino acids.

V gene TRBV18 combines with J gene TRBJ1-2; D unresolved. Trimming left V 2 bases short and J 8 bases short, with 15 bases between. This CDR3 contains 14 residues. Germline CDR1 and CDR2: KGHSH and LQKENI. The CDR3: CASSPKLTDGGYTF. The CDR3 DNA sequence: TGTGCCAGCTCACCAAAACTCACAGACGGGGGCTACACCTTC.

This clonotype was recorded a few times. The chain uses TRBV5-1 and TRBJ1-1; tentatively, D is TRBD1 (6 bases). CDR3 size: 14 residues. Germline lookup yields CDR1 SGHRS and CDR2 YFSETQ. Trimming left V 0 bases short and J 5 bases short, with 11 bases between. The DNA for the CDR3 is TGCGCCAGCAGCTTGGGCGGGGGCCGAACTGAAGCTTTCTTT. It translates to CASSLGGGRTEAFF.

CDR3 nucleotides: TGTGCCAGCAGCTTAGTCAGGGGCCAAACAGATACGCAGTATTTT. Encoded protein: CASSLVRGQTDTQYF. The rearrangement joins TRBV7-2 to TRBJ2-3; weak D call: TRBD1 (6 bases). The ends were cut back, 1 base at V and 3 bases at J, with 11 bases in the middle. The germline CDR1 and CDR2 sequences are SGHTA and FQGNSA. The CDR3 is 15 amino acids.

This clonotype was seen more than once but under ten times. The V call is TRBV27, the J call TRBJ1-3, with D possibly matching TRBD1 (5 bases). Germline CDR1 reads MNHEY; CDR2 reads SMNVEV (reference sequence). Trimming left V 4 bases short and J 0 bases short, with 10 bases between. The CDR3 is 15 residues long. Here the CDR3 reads CASSSGTLSGNTIYF. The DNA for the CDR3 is TGTGCCAGCAGTTCCGGGACTCTCTCTGGAAACACCATATATTTT.

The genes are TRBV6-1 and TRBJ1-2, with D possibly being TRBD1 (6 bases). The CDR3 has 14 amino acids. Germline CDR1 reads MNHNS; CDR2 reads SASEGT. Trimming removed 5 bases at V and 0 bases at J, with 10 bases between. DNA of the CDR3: TGTGCCAGCAGTAGACAGGTCTCTAACTATGGCTACACCTTC. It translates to CASSRQVSNYGYTF.

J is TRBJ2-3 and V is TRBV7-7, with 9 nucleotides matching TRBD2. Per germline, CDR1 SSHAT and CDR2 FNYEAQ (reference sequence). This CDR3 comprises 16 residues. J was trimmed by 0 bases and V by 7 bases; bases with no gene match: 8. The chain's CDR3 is CASNQEREESTDTQYF. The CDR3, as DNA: TGTGCCAGCAACCAAGAGCGGGAGGAAAGCACAGATACGCAGTATTTT.

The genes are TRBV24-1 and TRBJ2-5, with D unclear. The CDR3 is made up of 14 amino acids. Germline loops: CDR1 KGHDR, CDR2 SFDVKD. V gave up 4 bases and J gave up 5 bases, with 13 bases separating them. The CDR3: CATSDRSKLETQYF. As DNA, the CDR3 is TGTGCCACCAGTGACAGATCCAAGTTGGAGACCCAGTACTTC.